The 3 T cell receptor beta chains below were found in one sample sequenced in a study of blood T cell repertoires in COVID-19. Produced via immunoSEQ multiplex PCR; TCRdb's table is partial and in-frame only. The data show under 350,000 clones, with approximately 83% seen just once and about 10% held by the top ten. Material for sequencing was peripheral blood. These receptors all stem from a woman in her 70s with acute or convalescent COVID-19.

A few counts support this clone. The chain recombines TRBV4-1 with TRBJ2-1; D is unclear. Germline CDR1 and CDR2: MGHRA and YSYEKL. The CDR3 spans 12 residues. Trimming shortened V by 4 bases and J by 6 bases, and 7 bases separated the two germline ends. The chain's CDR3 is CASSPLANEQFF. CDR3 in DNA: TGCGCCAGCAGCCCCCTGGCCAATGAGCAGTTCTTC.

The V and J genes are TRBV25-1 and TRBJ2-2; 9 bases map to TRBD1. Germline V gives CDR1 MGHDK, CDR2 SYGVNS. The CDR3 is 14 amino acids. The V and J ends lost 8 bases and 2 bases, in that order; junction bases with no gene match: 3. DNA for the CDR3: TGTGCCAGCGGGGGACAGGGAAACACCGGGGAGCTGTTTTTT. This translates into CASGGQGNTGELFF.

The chain has TRBV19 and TRBJ2-7, with a possible D match to TRBD2 (5 bases). V was cut by 3 bases and J by 3 bases, with 12 bases left in between. The CDR3 spans 14 residues. CDR1 is LNHDA, CDR2 SQIVND, per germline (reference sequence). The CDR3 DNA sequence: TGTGCCAGTAGTATTGCCTGGGAGATCTACGAGCAGTACTTC. It specifies CASSIAWEIYEQYF.